This record concerns one T cell receptor beta chain sequence. Use of 60 Vbeta and 13 Jbeta primers characterized the PCR. In the source study's methods: Unique TCR beta chains numbered around 80 million in a later analysis, with about 9.9 million shared. The method was immunoSEQ multiplex PCR; TCRdb's version includes in-frame clones alone and lacks a portion of them. V, J and clone size are taken as reported in that table, and D and trimming were inferred from the DNA itself. Among 140,000 to 150,000 clones listed, 9.7% were seen once. The data stem from a study of cytomegalovirus exposure and HLA in healthy donors. Trimming left V 0 bases short and J 7 bases short, with 3 bases between. This CDR3 region has 10 residues. Germline values: CDR1 SQVTM, CDR2 ANQGSEA.

Sequenced material: PBMCs. V gene TRBV29-1 combines with J gene TRBJ1-2, with D unclear. The sequence came from a man aged 50 to 60 in good health and CMV-seronegative. This CDR3 reads CSVEESGYTF. The CDR3, as DNA: TGCAGCGTTGAAGAGAGTGGCTACACCTTC. Supplemented by reference TRBV29-1 and TRBJ1-2, the full variable domain reads SAVISQKPSRDICQRGTSLTIQCQVDSQVTMMFWYRQQPGQSLTLIATANQGSEATYESGFVIDKFPISRPNLTFSTLTVSNMSPEDSSIYLCSVEESGYTFGSGTRLTVV.